Sequencing of this T cell receptor beta chain was carried out in a study of response to subunit inactivated influenza vaccine. The study, taken as a whole, reports: Authors proposed each seasonal influenza vaccination draws in few new T cells.

On this clonotype itself: Its antigen is currently unknown.

J lost 4 bases, V lost 5 bases, and 5 bases had no gene match. The length of the CDR3 is 15 residues. TCRdb fed the RT-PCR reads into MiXCR, producing one record per CDR3 protein. The profile shows hundreds of thousands of distinct CDR3 sequences, 6% to 9% of them singletons. Material: PBMCs from blood, obtained less than 25 months after vaccination. The chain joins TRBV12-3 or TRBV12-4 to TRBJ1-2; TRBD1 matches at 12 bases. This receptor was identified in a man aged 45-69 years who received an inactivated influenza vaccine. CDR3 sequence (DNA): TGTGCCAGCAGTCCAGGGACAGGGGGCGTCTATGGCTACACCTTC. Residues: CASSPGTGGVYGYTF.